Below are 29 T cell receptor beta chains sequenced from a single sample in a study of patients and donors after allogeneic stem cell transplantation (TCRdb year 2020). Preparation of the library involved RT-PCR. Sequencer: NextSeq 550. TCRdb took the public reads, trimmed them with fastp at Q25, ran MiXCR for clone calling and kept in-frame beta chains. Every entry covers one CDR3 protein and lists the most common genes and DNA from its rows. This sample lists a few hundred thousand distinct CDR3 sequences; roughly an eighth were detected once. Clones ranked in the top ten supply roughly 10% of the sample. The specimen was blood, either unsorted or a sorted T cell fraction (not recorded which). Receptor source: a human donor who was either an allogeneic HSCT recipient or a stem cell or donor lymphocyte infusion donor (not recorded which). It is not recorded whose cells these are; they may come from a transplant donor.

DNA of the CDR3: TGTGCCAGCAGCCGACGGACAGGCCAGGTCGGTGAGAAACTGTTTTTT. Protein sequence: CASSRRTGQVGEKLFF. The rearrangement joins TRBV11-3 to TRBJ1-4; 7 bases line up with TRBD1. CDR1 SGHNT and CDR2 YENEEA come from the germline V gene. V gave up 5 bases and J gave up 11 bases; unmatched junction bases: 17. This CDR3 has 16 amino acids. The whole variable domain, remainder taken from reference TRBV11-3 and TRBJ1-4, is EAGVVQSPRYKIIEKKQPVAFWCNPISGHNTLYWYLQNLGQGPELLIRYENEEAVDDSQLPKDRFSAERLKGVDSTLKIQPAELGDSAVYLCASSRRTGQVGEKLFFGSGTQLSVL.

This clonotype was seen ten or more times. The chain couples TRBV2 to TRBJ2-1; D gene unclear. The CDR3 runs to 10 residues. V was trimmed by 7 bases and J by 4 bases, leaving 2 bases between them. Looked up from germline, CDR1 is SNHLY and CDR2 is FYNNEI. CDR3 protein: CASNYNEQFF. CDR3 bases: TGTGCCAGCAATTACAATGAGCAGTTCTTC.

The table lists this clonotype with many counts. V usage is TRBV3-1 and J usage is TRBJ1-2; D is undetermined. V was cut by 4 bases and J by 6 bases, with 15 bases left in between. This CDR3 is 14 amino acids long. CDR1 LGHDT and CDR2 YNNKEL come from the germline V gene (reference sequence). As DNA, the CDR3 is TGTGCCAGCAGCCTCAGGTCAGGTTCGGATGGCTACACCTTC. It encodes CASSLRSGSDGYTF.

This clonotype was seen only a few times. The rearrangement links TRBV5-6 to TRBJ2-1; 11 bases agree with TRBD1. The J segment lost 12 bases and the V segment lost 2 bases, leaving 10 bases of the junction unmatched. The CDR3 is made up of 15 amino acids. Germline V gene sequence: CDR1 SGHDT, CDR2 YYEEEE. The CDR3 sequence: CASSLPGQGVWGQFF. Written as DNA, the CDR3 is TGTGCCAGCAGCTTACCGGGACAGGGGGTGTGGGGGCAGTTCTTC.

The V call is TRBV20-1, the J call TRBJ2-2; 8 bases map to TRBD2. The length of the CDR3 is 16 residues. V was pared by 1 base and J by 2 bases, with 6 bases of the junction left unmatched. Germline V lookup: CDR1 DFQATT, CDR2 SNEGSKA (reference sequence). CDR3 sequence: CSARAGAGVNTGELFF. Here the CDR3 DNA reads TGCAGTGCTAGAGCAGGAGCGGGAGTCAACACCGGGGAGCTGTTTTTT.

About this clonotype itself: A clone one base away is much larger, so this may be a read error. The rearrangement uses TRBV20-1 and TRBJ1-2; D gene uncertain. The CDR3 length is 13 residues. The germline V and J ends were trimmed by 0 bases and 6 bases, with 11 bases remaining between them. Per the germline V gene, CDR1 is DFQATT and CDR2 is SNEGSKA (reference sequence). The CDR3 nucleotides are TGCAGTGCTAGAGACCAGGAGGCGCATGGCTACACCTTC. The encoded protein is CSARDQEAHGYTF.

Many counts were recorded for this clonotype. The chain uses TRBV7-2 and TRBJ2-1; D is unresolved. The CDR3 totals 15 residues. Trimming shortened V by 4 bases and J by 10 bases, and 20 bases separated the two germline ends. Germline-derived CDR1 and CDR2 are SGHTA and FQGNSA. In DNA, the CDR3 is TGTGCCAGCAGCTCCCCCCCCGGGCTAGTTTCCGAGCAGTTCTTC. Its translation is CASSSPPGLVSEQFF.

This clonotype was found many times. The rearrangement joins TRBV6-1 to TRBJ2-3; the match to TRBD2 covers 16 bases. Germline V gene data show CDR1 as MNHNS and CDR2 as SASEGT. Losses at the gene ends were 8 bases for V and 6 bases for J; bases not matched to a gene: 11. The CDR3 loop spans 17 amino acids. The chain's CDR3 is CASRRGGLAGGPDTQYF. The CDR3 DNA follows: TGTGCCAGCCGTAGGGGGGGACTAGCGGGAGGGCCTGATACGCAGTATTTT.

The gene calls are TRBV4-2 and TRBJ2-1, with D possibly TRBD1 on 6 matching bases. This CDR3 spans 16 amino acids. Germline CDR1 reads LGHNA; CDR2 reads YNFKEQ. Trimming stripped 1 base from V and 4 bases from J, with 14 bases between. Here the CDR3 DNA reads TGTGCCAGCAGCCAAGTGACAGGAAGCGCGTACAATGAGCAGTTCTTC. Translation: CASSQVTGSAYNEQFF.

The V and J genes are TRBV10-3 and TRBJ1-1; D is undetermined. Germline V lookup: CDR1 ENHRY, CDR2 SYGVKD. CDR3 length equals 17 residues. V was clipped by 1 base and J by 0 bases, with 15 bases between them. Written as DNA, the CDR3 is TGTGCCATCAGTGAGTTCGGCAGGCCGGATATGAACACTGAAGCTTTCTTT. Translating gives CAISEFGRPDMNTEAFF.

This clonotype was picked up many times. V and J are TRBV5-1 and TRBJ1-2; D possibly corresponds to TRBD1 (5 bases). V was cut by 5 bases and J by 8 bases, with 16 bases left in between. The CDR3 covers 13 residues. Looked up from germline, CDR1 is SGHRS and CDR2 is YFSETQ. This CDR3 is CASSNGRVGGYTF. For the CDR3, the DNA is TGCGCCAGCAGTAACGGCAGGGTTGGCGGCTACACCTTC. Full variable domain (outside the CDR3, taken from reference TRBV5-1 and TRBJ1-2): KAGVTQTPRYLIKTRGQQVTLSCSPISGHRSVSWYQQTPGQGLQFLFEYFSETQRNKGNFPGRFSGRQFSNSRSEMNVSTLELGDSALYLCASSNGRVGGYTFGSGTRLTVV.

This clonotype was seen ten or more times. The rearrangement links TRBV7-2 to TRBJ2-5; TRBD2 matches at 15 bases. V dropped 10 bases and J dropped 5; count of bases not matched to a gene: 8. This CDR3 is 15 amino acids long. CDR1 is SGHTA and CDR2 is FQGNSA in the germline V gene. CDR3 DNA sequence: TGTGCCACCGGACTAGCGGGGGGGCTCTTGGAGACCCAGTACTTC. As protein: CATGLAGGLLETQYF.

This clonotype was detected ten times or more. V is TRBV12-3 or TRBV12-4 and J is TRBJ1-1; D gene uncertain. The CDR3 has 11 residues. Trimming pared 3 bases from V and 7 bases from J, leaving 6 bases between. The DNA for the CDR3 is TGTGCCAGCAGTTTGCAGGTTGAAGCTTTCTTT. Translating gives CASSLQVEAFF.

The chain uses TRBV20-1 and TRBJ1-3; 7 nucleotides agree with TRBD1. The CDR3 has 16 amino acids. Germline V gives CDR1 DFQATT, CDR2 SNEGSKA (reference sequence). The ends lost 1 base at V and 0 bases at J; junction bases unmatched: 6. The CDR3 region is CSARGLTGDSGNTIYF. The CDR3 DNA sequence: TGCAGTGCTAGAGGTCTTACAGGGGACTCTGGAAACACCATATATTTT.

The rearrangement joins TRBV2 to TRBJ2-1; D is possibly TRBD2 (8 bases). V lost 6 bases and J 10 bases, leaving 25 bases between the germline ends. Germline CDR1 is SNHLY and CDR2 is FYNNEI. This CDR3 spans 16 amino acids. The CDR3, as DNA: TGTGCCAGCAGACGGGACAGTGGCGGGAGGCGGCAAGAGCAGTTCTTC. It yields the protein CASRRDSGGRRQEQFF. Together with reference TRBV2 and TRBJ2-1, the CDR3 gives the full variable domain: EPEVTQTPSHQVTQMGQEVILRCVPISNHLYFYWYRQILGQKVEFLVSFYNNEISEKSEIFDDQFSVERPDGSNFTLKIRSTKLEDSAMYFCASRRDSGGRRQEQFFGPGTRLTVL.

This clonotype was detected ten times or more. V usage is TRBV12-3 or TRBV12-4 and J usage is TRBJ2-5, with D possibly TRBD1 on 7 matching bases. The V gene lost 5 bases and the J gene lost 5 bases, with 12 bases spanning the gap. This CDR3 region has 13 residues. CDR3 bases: TGTGCCAGCAGTCCGACAGGGAGGGAGACCCAGTACTTC. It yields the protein CASSPTGRETQYF.

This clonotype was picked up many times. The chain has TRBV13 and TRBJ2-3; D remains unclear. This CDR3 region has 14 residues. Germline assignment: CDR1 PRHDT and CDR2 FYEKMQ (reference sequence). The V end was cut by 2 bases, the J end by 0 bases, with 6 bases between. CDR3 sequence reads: CASSLSLSTDTQYF. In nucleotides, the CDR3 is TGTGCCAGCAGCTTAAGTCTCAGCACAGATACGCAGTATTTT.

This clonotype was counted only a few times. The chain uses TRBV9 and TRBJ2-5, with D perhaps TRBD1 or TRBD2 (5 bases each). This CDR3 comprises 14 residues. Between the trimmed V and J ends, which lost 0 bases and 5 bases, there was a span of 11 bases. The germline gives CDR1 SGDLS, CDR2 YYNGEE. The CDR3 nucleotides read TGTGCCAGCAGCGTAGCTGTTTGGGGGGAGACCCAGTACTTC. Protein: CASSVAVWGETQYF.

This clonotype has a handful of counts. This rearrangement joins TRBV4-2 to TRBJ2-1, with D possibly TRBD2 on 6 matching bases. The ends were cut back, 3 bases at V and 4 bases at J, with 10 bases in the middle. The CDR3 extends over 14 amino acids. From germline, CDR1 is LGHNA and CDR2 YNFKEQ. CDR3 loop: CASSHGGTYNEQFF. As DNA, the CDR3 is TGTGCCAGCAGCCATGGGGGGACGTACAATGAGCAGTTCTTC.

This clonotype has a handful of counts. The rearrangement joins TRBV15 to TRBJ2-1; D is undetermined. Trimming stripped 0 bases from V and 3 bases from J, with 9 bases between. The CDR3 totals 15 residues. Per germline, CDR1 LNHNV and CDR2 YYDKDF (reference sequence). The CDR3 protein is CATSRDVHNYNEQFF. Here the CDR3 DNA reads TGTGCCACCAGCAGAGATGTTCATAACTACAATGAGCAGTTCTTC.

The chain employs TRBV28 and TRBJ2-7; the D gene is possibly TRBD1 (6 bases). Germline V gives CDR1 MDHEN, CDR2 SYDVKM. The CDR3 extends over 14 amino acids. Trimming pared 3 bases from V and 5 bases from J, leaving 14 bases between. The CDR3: CASSLVQGADEQYF. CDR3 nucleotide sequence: TGTGCCAGCAGTTTGGTACAGGGTGCGGACGAGCAGTACTTC.

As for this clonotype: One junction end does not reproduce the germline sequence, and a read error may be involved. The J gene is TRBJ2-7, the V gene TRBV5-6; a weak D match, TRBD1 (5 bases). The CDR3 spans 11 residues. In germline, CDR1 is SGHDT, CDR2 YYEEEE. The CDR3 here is CASTLKGEQYF. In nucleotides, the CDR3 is TGTGCCAGCACCTTGAAGGGGGAGCAGTACTTC.

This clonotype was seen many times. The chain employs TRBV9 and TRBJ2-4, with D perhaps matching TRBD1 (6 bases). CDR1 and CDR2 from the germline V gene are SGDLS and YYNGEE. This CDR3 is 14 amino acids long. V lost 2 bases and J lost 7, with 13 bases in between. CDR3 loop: CASSVVSGANIQYF. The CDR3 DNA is TGTGCCAGCAGCGTTGTTTCAGGGGCTAACATTCAGTACTTC.

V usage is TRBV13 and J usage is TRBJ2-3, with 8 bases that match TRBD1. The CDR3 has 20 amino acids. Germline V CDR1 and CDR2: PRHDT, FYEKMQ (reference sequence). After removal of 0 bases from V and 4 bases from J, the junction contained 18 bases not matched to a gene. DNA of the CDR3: TGTGCCAGCAGCTTAGGCCAAGGCGACAGGGGACCCATTGTGTCAGATACGCAGTATTTT. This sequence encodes CASSLGQGDRGPIVSDTQYF.

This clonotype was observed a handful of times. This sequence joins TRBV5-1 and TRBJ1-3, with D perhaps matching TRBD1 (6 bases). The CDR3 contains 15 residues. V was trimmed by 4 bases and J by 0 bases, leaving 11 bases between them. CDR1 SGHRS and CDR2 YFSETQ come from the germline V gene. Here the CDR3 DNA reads TGCGCCAGCAGCCAGCAACAGGGCTCTGGAAACACCATATATTTT. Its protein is CASSQQQGSGNTIYF.

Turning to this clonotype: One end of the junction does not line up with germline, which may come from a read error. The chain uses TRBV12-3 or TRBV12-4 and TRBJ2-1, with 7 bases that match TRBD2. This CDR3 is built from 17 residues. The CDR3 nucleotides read TGTGCCAGCAGTCTAGCTTGGGGCGGGAGCTCCCACAATGAGCAGTTCTTC. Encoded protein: CASSLAWGGSSHNEQFF.

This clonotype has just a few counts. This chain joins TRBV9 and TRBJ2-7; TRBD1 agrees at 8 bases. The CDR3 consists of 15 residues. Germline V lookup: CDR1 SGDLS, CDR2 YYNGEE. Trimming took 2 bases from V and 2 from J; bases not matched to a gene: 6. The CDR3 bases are TGTGCCAGCAGCGTCCGGACAGGGACCCCCTACGAGCAGTACTTC. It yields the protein CASSVRTGTPYEQYF.

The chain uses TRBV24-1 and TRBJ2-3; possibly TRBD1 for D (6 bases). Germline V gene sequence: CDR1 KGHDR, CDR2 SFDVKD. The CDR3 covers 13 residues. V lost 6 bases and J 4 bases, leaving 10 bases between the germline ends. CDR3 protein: CATSSEGADTQYF. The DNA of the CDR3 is TGTGCCACCAGTTCAGAGGGGGCAGATACGCAGTATTTT.

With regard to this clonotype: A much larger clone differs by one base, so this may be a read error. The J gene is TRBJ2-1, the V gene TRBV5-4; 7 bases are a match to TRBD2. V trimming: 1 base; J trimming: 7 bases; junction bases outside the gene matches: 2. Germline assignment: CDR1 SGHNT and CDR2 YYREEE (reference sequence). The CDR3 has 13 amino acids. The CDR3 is CASSLFGGNEQFF. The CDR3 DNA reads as TGTGCCAGCAGCTTGTTCGGGGGGAATGAGCAGTTCTTC.